The source of this T cell receptor beta chain is a study of blood T cell repertoires in COVID-19 (TCRdb year 2020). The study in broad terms: Samples covering the acute and convalescent phases of COVID-19 were provided by collaborators in the United States, Italy and Spain. The prospective study material was composed of cDNA or gDNA derived from T cells, B-cell-depleted T cells, or PBMCs. Deeply sampled blood TCRbeta repertoires from subjects exposed to, actively infected with, or recovered from COVID-19 were included in the dataset. A freely available public database, intended as a resource for researchers studying the immune response to SARS-CoV-2, is where the repertoires were released. The samples were drawn from the first 160 participants of the ongoing ImmuneRACE study and from 1,254 subjects provided by 6 global collaborators. A de-identified subject ID, COVID-19 status, age in years and sex were almost always included in the sample metadata. Where HLA class I and class II types were available, the types were taken from metadata supplied by the sample provider, not from assay-based typing.

Taken from cysteine to phenylalanine, the CDR3 has 15 residues. Just the 45-base CDR3 DNA is kept, in frame starting at base 1. CDR1 and CDR2, per the germline V gene (reference sequence), are DFQATT and SNEGSKA. After removal of 4 bases from V and 7 bases from J, the junction retains 12 bases not matched to a gene. Collaborating institutions collected whole blood in K2EDTA tubes following their own protocols. For TCRbeta analysis, collaborators shipped samples in one of three forms: frozen whole blood, isolated PBMCs, or DNA extracted from either of those sample types. As concerns this clone: Its target antigen remains unknown. There are no base qualities to consult, and no much larger clone falls within one base.

Overall study results and their limits: Clinical and demographic metadata were provided uncurated, with the amount varying by source and participant.

TCRbeta CDR3 regions were amplified from genomic DNA by means of the immunoSEQ Assay, a bias-controlled multiplex PCR. Turning to the authors' computational methods: The number of nucleated cells in each sample was estimated from the amplification of reference gene primers within the assay. To quantify the absolute abundance of each unique TCRbeta CDR3 rearrangement, sequence reads were collapsed and filtered. For each sample, productive Simpson clonality was calculated as the square root of Simpson's diversity index across productive rearrangements. In TCRdb, the immuneACCESS table is reduced to in-frame sequences with V and J assigned. These tables do not hold every clone; where another copy was compared, an unresolved V gene accounts for under half, and the others remain unexplained. V and J calls and clone size are as listed in that table; D and trimming were resolved from the DNA. This sample is represented by some 150,000 clones; 87% of them were singletons. Of the sample, 0.75% to 0.95% is held by the ten largest clones.

Material: peripheral blood. The sequence came from a woman in her forties or fifties with acute or convalescent COVID-19. The rearranged chain carries TRBV20-1 and TRBJ1-5, with TRBD1 identical over 8 junction bases. The sequence in DNA is TGCAGTGCTACTGAACGACAGGGGTTCGGGCAGCCCCAGCATTTT. The encoded protein is CSATERQGFGQPQHF.